Shown below are 27 T cell receptor beta chains from a single sample sequenced in a study of cytomegalovirus exposure and HLA in healthy donors. The table came from immunoSEQ multiplex PCR; TCRdb's copy has only in-frame clones and leaves some out. Seen here are 150,000 to 200,000 clones, 86% observed once, and the top ten hold under 3.5%. Specimen: PBMCs. These receptors originate from a man younger than 30 in good health and CMV-seropositive.

The chain carries TRBV5-1 and TRBJ2-1; TRBD2 matches at 8 bases. Per germline, CDR1 SGHRS and CDR2 YFSETQ. This CDR3 region has 16 residues. After removal of 4 bases from V and 6 bases from J, the junction contained 12 bases not matched to a gene. The CDR3 spells CASSPTWAGGGNEQFF. The CDR3 DNA is TGCGCCAGCAGCCCGACCTGGGCGGGAGGCGGCAATGAGCAGTTCTTC.

The chain recombines TRBV28 with TRBJ1-5, with 8 positions matching TRBD1. The junction had 7 bases not matched to a gene; V was cut back by 7 bases and J by 2 bases. Germline V gene data show CDR1 as MDHEN and CDR2 as SYDVKM. The CDR3 extends over 15 amino acids. The CDR3 sequence: CASKGGDRRNQPQHF. In DNA form, the CDR3 reads TGTGCCAGCAAAGGGGGGGACAGGCGCAATCAGCCCCAGCATTTT.

The gene calls are TRBV9 and TRBJ1-3, with D uncertain. Germline V gene data show CDR1 as SGDLS and CDR2 as YYNGEE. The V and J ends lost 0 bases and 7 bases respectively, with 23 bases between them. The CDR3 length is 18 residues. The CDR3 region is CASSVDPFAITRGNTIYF. The CDR3 DNA sequence: TGTGCCAGCAGCGTAGACCCCTTTGCTATCACCCGAGGGAACACCATATATTTT.

The CDR3 is CRARVGTEAFF. The DNA of the CDR3 is TGCAGGGCCAGGGTGGGGACTGAAGCTTTCTTT. J is TRBJ1-1 and V is TRBV20-1, with D maybe TRBD1 (5 bases). The CDR3 spans 11 residues. From germline, CDR1 is DFQATT and CDR2 SNEGSKA (reference sequence).

This chain joins TRBV29-1 and TRBJ2-1, with 8 bases that match TRBD1. V dropped 7 bases and J dropped 4; count of bases not matched to a gene: 9. From germline, CDR1 is SQVTM and CDR2 ANQGSEA. The CDR3 runs to 14 residues. CDR3 in DNA: TGCAGCGCCTGGGGGCAGGGGGCTTACAATGAGCAGTTCTTC. Its translation: CSAWGQGAYNEQFF.

This clone appeared a single time. The chain employs TRBV18 and TRBJ2-1, with TRBD1 identical over 7 bases. From germline, CDR1 is KGHSH and CDR2 LQKENI. The CDR3 covers 13 residues. V shed 2 bases and J 10 bases; nucleotides not matched to a gene: 5. The CDR3: CASSPIGGMEQFF. DNA for the CDR3: TGTGCCAGCTCACCAATAGGGGGCATGGAGCAGTTCTTC.

This chain connects TRBV27 to TRBJ2-3; 11 bases match TRBD2. The CDR3 is 15 residues long. Trimming at V came to 10 bases and at J to 8 bases, leaving 14 bases not matched to a gene. Germline CDR1 MNHEY, CDR2 SMNVEV (reference sequence). CDR3 DNA: TGTGCCACTCAAACCTCCGGGACTAGCGGAACTACGCAGTATTTT. It is translated as CATQTSGTSGTTQYF.

This chain connects TRBV5-1 to TRBJ2-7; D is possibly TRBD1 (7 bases). V gave up 10 bases and J gave up 2 bases, with 13 bases separating them. Germline CDR1 and CDR2: SGHRS and YFSETQ. The CDR3 is 12 residues long. CDR3 residues: CASSGGTYEQYF. The CDR3 DNA is TGCGCCTCCTCAGGGGGGACCTACGAGCAGTACTTC.

The chain uses TRBV6-6 and TRBJ2-5; TRBD2 agrees at 8 bases. Germline assignment: CDR1 MNHNY and CDR2 SVGAGI (reference sequence). The CDR3 consists of 15 residues. Unmatched junction bases numbered 9, after V lost 6 bases and J lost 3 bases. CDR3 sequence (DNA): TGTGCCAGCAGACCACTAGCGGAAGCAAAAGAGACCCAGTACTTC. Amino acid sequence: CASRPLAEAKETQYF.

The V and J genes are TRBV7-9 and TRBJ1-3; the D is unclear. The CDR3 covers 18 residues. Germline CDR1 SEHNR, CDR2 FQNEAQ (reference sequence). V dropped 0 bases and J dropped 3 bases, with 18 bases sitting between them. The CDR3 here is CASSLAYVGFGVGNTIYF. The CDR3 nucleotides are TGTGCCAGCAGCTTAGCGTATGTCGGCTTCGGAGTTGGAAACACCATATATTTT.

A word on this clone: A read error may produce the germline difference seen at one junction end. V and J are TRBV20-1 and TRBJ2-7, with 10 bases lining up with TRBD1. CDR3 size: 10 residues. Looked up from germline, CDR1 is DFQATT and CDR2 is SNEGSKA (reference sequence). This CDR3 is CSASPGQGNF. In DNA form, the CDR3 reads TGCAGTGCTAGTCCGGGACAGGGGAACTTC.

This clone occurred once. The rearrangement uses TRBV2 and TRBJ1-5, with 8 bases identical to TRBD1. Trimming removed 4 bases from V and 2 bases from J; junction bases left unmatched: 4. The germline CDR1 and CDR2 sequences are SNHLY and FYNNEI. The CDR3 has 15 residues. This CDR3 is CASSGLGQGNQPQHF. CDR3 in DNA: TGTGCCAGCAGTGGATTGGGACAGGGCAATCAGCCCCAGCATTTT.

The chain joins TRBV7-8 to TRBJ2-3, with 12 bases that match TRBD2. This CDR3 is built from 16 residues. V lost 4 bases to trimming and J lost 5 bases; unmatched junction nucleotides: 7. Germline V gene sequence: CDR1 SGHVS, CDR2 FQNEAQ. The DNA of the CDR3 is TGTGCCAGCAGCTCACGACTAGCGGGAGCCAGAGATACGCAGTATTTT. Amino acids: CASSSRLAGARDTQYF.

This clone came up once. The chain is built from TRBV27 and TRBJ2-7; 8 nucleotides agree with TRBD2. Germline CDR1 MNHEY, CDR2 SMNVEV (reference sequence). The V and J ends lost 6 bases and 6 bases, in that order; junction bases with no gene match: 7. The CDR3 consists of 13 residues. The CDR3 DNA reads TGTGCCAGCAGACCGGGGGGGCAATTCGAGCAGTACTTC. It codes for CASRPGGQFEQYF.

The chain employs TRBV6-5 and TRBJ1-3; maybe TRBD1 (5 bases). The germline V gene has CDR1 MNHEY and CDR2 SVGAGI. The V gene lost 6 bases and the J gene lost 0 bases, with 12 bases spanning the gap. The CDR3 contains 15 residues. CDR3 sequence reads: CASSRDSLSGNTIYF. CDR3 bases: TGTGCCAGCAGCCGAGACAGCCTCTCTGGAAACACCATATATTTT.

The table lists this clone with a few counts. The chain joins TRBV7-9 to TRBJ2-7; D unresolved. V was clipped by 1 base and J by 7 bases, with 8 bases between them. CDR1 is SEHNR, CDR2 FQNEAQ, per germline (reference sequence). The CDR3 runs 12 residues. This chain's CDR3 is CASSLVTDEQYF. The CDR3 nucleotides are TGTGCCAGCAGCTTAGTTACAGATGAGCAGTACTTC.

The rearrangement links TRBV28 to TRBJ2-7; D remains unclear. Looked up from germline, CDR1 is MDHEN and CDR2 is SYDVKM. The V gene lost 10 bases and the J gene lost 7 bases, with 20 bases spanning the gap. This CDR3 has 13 residues. As DNA, the CDR3 is TGTGCCACCGGTTACTACTCCGCAATAGAGCAGTACTTC. Its translation: CATGYYSAIEQYF.

The chain recombines TRBV5-4 with TRBJ2-7; 9 bases fit TRBD1. The ends lost 4 bases at V and 0 bases at J; junction bases unmatched: 8. The germline V gene has CDR1 SGHNT and CDR2 YYREEE (reference sequence). The CDR3 sequence is 16 residues long. CDR3 DNA sequence: TGTGCCAGCAGCCAGTTTTCGGGACAGGGCTCCTACGAGCAGTACTTC. This codes for CASSQFSGQGSYEQYF.

V is TRBV7-2 and J is TRBJ2-3; possibly TRBD2 for D (6 bases). CDR3 size: 12 residues. Trimming removed 5 bases from V and 11 bases from J, with 14 bases in between. Germline values: CDR1 SGHTA, CDR2 FQGNSA. CDR3 DNA sequence: TGTGCCAGCAGCCCAACTAGCCCCTTGCAGTATTTT. Protein product: CASSPTSPLQYF. Combining the CDR3 with reference TRBV7-2 and TRBJ2-3 gives the whole variable domain GAGVSQSPSNKVTEKGKDVELRCDPISGHTALYWYRQSLGQGLEFLIYFQGNSAPDKSGLPSDRFSAERTGGSVSTLTIQRTQQEDSAVYLCASSPTSPLQYFGPGTRLTVL.

The J gene is TRBJ2-5, the V gene TRBV5-6, with 9 bases identical to TRBD1. The V segment lost 3 bases and the J segment 5 bases; nucleotides outside the gene matches: 14. The CDR3 has 17 residues. CDR1 is SGHDT, CDR2 YYEEEE, per germline. The CDR3 loop is CASSSISGTGRWETQYF. The CDR3, as DNA: TGTGCCAGCAGCTCAATTTCCGGGACAGGGCGATGGGAGACCCAGTACTTC.

V is TRBV7-2 and J is TRBJ2-2; D is unresolved. Germline V gene sequence: CDR1 SGHTA, CDR2 FQGNSA. The CDR3 consists of 14 residues. V lost 2 bases and J lost 1, with 5 bases in between. The CDR3 DNA reads TGTGCCAGCAGCTTATTTCAGAACACCGGGGAGCTGTTTTTT. It yields the protein CASSLFQNTGELFF.

V and J are TRBV7-3 and TRBJ2-7; D is unclear. The CDR3 length is 15 residues. Germline values: CDR1 SGHTA, CDR2 FQGTGA. The V end lost 0 bases, the J end lost 2 bases, and 11 bases lay between the germline ends. The CDR3 protein is CASSLTSSPTYEQYF. DNA of the CDR3: TGTGCCAGCAGCTTAACGAGCTCCCCAACCTACGAGCAGTACTTC.

The sample holds one count of this clone. The chain employs TRBV30 and TRBJ2-6; D uncertain. CDR1 GTSNPN and CDR2 SVGIG come from the germline V gene (reference sequence). V was cut by 7 bases and J by 0 bases, with 7 bases left in between. The CDR3 sequence is 13 residues long. CDR3 residues: CASSSSGANVLTF. DNA for the CDR3: TGTGCCTCCTCTAGCTCTGGGGCCAACGTCCTGACTTTC.

The V gene is TRBV27, the J gene TRBJ2-3, with D maybe TRBD2 (5 bases). The CDR3 is made up of 15 amino acids. CDR1 is MNHEY and CDR2 is SMNVEV in the germline V gene (reference sequence). Trimming removed 6 bases at V and 1 base at J, with 14 bases between. This chain's CDR3 is CASSPLGSGTDTQYF. DNA of the CDR3: TGTGCCAGCAGCCCACTAGGCTCCGGCACAGATACGCAGTATTTT.

This rearrangement joins TRBV14 to TRBJ1-2; 7 bases are a match to TRBD1. This CDR3 is built from 15 residues. Trimming cost V 1 base and J 5 bases; bases outside gene matches: 7. The germline CDR1 and CDR2 sequences are SGHDN and FVKESK. This CDR3 reads CASSQGPGTAYGYTF. The CDR3 DNA follows: TGTGCCAGCAGCCAAGGGCCCGGGACAGCGTATGGCTACACCTTC. Full variable domain (outside the CDR3, taken from reference TRBV14 and TRBJ1-2): EAGVTQFPSHSVIEKGQTVTLRCDPISGHDNLYWYRRVMGKEIKFLLHFVKESKQDESGMPNNRFLAERTGGTYSTLKVQPAELEDSGVYFCASSQGPGTAYGYTFGSGTRLTVV.

This chain connects TRBV19 to TRBJ2-5; D ambiguous. The CDR3 runs 13 residues. Germline V CDR1 and CDR2: LNHDA, SQIVND (reference sequence). V was shortened by 0 bases and J by 0 bases, with 2 bases between the two germline ends. CDR3 residues: CASSIDYQETQYF. CDR3 nucleotides: TGTGCCAGTAGTATAGACTACCAAGAGACCCAGTACTTC.

This clone appeared once. This sequence joins TRBV21-1 and TRBJ2-7; the table's D call TRBD1 went unverified against the DNA. TRBV21-1 is deemed a pseudogene. This CDR3 is 13 amino acids long. The DNA for the CDR3 is TGTGCCAGCAGCAAAAAGACAGGCAACGAGCAGTACTTC. Its protein is CASSKKTGNEQYF.